This T cell receptor (beta chain) was profiled in a study of blood T cells in healthy people across ages. Study observations and caveats: With donor CMV status unknown, expanded clonotype changes were possibly confounded. Age brought a roughly linear fall in TCR beta diversity measured per million T cells.

A J-beta primer mix and a sample-barcoded 5' primer were used in a second PCR of about 7 to 11 cycles. Each cDNA molecule, via a template-switch adaptor with 12 random nucleotides, was tagged. TCRdb itself ran the 5' RACE reads through MiXCR, one entry per CDR3 protein. The sample has about 670,000 distinct CDR3 sequences, around 41% seen once. A remark on this clonotype: The antigen is not known.

Germline lookup yields CDR1 DFQATT and CDR2 SNEGSKA (reference sequence). The CDR3 consists of 15 residues. The V gene lost 0 bases and the J gene lost 0 bases, with 11 bases spanning the gap. Each donor was a healthy Caucasian individual from Russia, aged about 6 to 95. The chain carries TRBV20-1 and TRBJ1-2, with no clear D. Sequenced: blood. This TCR came from a man older than 75 in good health. The CDR3 reads CSARDPGGPNYGYTF. In DNA form, the CDR3 reads TGCAGTGCTAGAGATCCGGGAGGACCTAACTATGGCTACACCTTC.